Presented here are 15 T cell receptor beta chains from one specimen sequenced in a study of beta chain features in type 1 diabetes. Reverse transcribing all isolated RNA meant expressed TCRB transcripts were sequenced. Sequencing used immunoSEQ multiplex PCR; TCRdb keeps in-frame clones, though not all of them. The data hold hundreds of thousands of clones, with approximately 13% observed a single time. Sequencing input: naive CD4+ T cells from blood. The receptors come from a young man in good health.

This chain joins TRBV5-6 and TRBJ1-5, with D hard to call. CDR3 size: 12 residues. Trimming removed 2 bases at V and 5 bases at J, with 5 bases between. Germline CDR1 and CDR2: SGHDT and YYEEEE. The CDR3 coding sequence is TGTGCCAGCAGCTTTAAGGATCAGCCCCAGCATTTT. Amino acids: CASSFKDQPQHF.

The genes are TRBV25-1 and TRBJ1-1; TRBD1 agrees at 7 bases. Looked up from germline, CDR1 is MGHDK and CDR2 is SYGVNS. Trimming removed 4 bases from V and 4 bases from J; junction bases left unmatched: 3. The CDR3 covers 13 residues. CDR3 amino acids: CASSADRATEAFF. CDR3 DNA sequence: TGTGCCAGCAGTGCTGACAGGGCCACTGAAGCTTTCTTT.

This clone occurred a few times. J is TRBJ2-1 and V is TRBV29-1, with 9 nucleotides matching TRBD2. Germline CDR1 SQVTM, CDR2 ANQGSEA. The CDR3 extends over 15 amino acids. Trimming at V came to 4 bases and at J to 7 bases, leaving 11 bases not matched to a gene. The chain's CDR3 is CSVGLLAGVGNEQFF. The CDR3 DNA reads TGCAGCGTTGGTCTTTTAGCGGGAGTGGGGAATGAGCAGTTCTTC.

This clone was counted only a few times. V is TRBV14 and J is TRBJ2-7, with 9 bases fitting TRBD1. From germline, CDR1 is SGHDN and CDR2 FVKESK. After removal of 4 bases from V and 7 bases from J, the junction contained 8 bases not matched to a gene. The CDR3 length is 14 residues. The CDR3 is CASSRLQGAGEQYV. As DNA, the CDR3 is TGTGCCAGCAGCCGCTTACAGGGGGCAGGGGAGCAGTACGTC.

The chain combines TRBV30 with TRBJ1-4; unclear D gene. CDR1 and CDR2 (germline): GTSNPN, SVGIG (reference sequence). CDR3 length: 15 amino acids. V lost 0 bases and J 4 bases, leaving 12 bases between the germline ends. The CDR3 sequence: CAWSVGRRINEKLFF. CDR3 nucleotide sequence: TGTGCCTGGAGTGTTGGACGCAGGATTAATGAAAAACTGTTTTTT.

The rearrangement uses TRBV15 and TRBJ1-1; D ambiguous. V was pared by 3 bases and J by 2 bases, with 7 bases between. This CDR3 is 13 amino acids long. Germline V CDR1 and CDR2: LNHNV, YYDKDF (reference sequence). CDR3 sequence (DNA): TGTGCCACCAGCAGCCACTCTAACACTGAAGCTTTCTTT. Translation: CATSSHSNTEAFF.

The rearrangement joins TRBV7-8 to TRBJ2-5, with 10 positions matching TRBD2. Germline CDR1 SGHVS, CDR2 FQNEAQ. The CDR3 spans 15 residues. V lost 2 bases, J lost 5 bases, and 5 bases stayed unmatched. This chain's CDR3 is CASSLSSGGRETQYF. The CDR3 DNA follows: TGTGCCAGCAGCTTATCTAGCGGGGGTCGGGAGACCCAGTACTTC.

This clone was seen a few times. With a much larger clone just one base away, this may be a read error. The chain recombines TRBV7-2 with TRBJ2-5; D is unresolved. Trimming cost V 4 bases and J 5 bases, with 5 bases left between them. This CDR3 region has 11 residues. Germline-derived CDR1 and CDR2 are SGHTA and FQGNSA. CDR3 nucleotide sequence: TGTGCCAGCAGCTCATGGGAGACCCAGTACTTC. Translation: CASSSWETQYF.

The J gene is TRBJ2-7, the V gene TRBV1; the table names TRBD2, a call not compared with the DNA. TRBV1 counts as a pseudogene. The CDR3 contains 15 residues. The CDR3 is CTSSQAVAYYYEQYV. The CDR3, as DNA: TGCACCAGCAGCCAAGCTGTCGCCTACTACTACGAGCAGTACGTC.

This clone appeared a few times. The gene calls are TRBV7-8 and TRBJ1-6, with 8 positions matching TRBD1. V trimming: 1 base; J trimming: 9 bases; junction bases outside the gene matches: 8. The V gene's germline CDR1 is SGHVS and CDR2 FQNEAQ. This CDR3 is 16 amino acids long. The CDR3 coding sequence is TGTGCCAGCAGCTTAGTAGGGGACAGGAGGAGTTCACCCCTCCACTTT. This translates into CASSLVGDRRSSPLHF.

This clone was observed a handful of times. J is TRBJ2-7 and V is TRBV16; TRBD1 matches at 10 bases. This CDR3 contains 14 residues. With V trimmed by 4 bases and J by 12 bases, 12 bases remained unmatched. Germline-derived CDR1 and CDR2 are KGHSY and FQNENV. The CDR3 region has the DNA TGTGCCAGCAGCCGAAATCCGGGACAGGGGACTCCGTACTTC. It encodes CASSRNPGQGTPYF. The whole variable domain, filled in from reference TRBV16 and TRBJ2-7, reads GEEVAQTPKHLVRGEGQKAKLYCAPIKGHSYVFWYQQVLKNEFKFLISFQNENVFDETGMPKERFSAKCLPNSPCSLEIQATKLEDSAVYFCASSRNPGQGTPYFGPGTRLTVT.

The chain uses TRBV19 and TRBJ1-1; 12 nucleotides agree with TRBD1. The CDR3 is 17 residues long. V shed 6 bases and J 4 bases; nucleotides not matched to a gene: 12. Germline lookup yields CDR1 LNHDA and CDR2 SQIVND (reference sequence). CDR3 DNA: TGTGCCAGTAGCAACACGGGACAGGGGGCCTTTGGCACTGAAGCTTTCTTT. It specifies CASSNTGQGAFGTEAFF. Full variable domain (remainder filled in from reference TRBV19 and TRBJ1-1): DGGITQSPKYLFRKEGQNVTLSCEQNLNHDAMYWYRQDPGQGLRLIYYSQIVNDFQKGDIAEGYSVSREKKESFPLTVTSAQKNPTAFYLCASSNTGQGAFGTEAFFGQGTRLTVV.

The V call is TRBV2, the J call TRBJ2-3; TRBD2 matches at 8 bases. Germline V gene data show CDR1 as SNHLY and CDR2 as FYNNEI. CDR3 length: 15 amino acids. J gave up 3 bases and V 4 bases, and 6 bases lay outside the gene matches. The CDR3 here is CASSGGASGTDTQYF. In nucleotides, the CDR3 is TGTGCCAGCAGTGGGGGGGCTAGCGGGACAGATACGCAGTATTTT.

This chain uses TRBV30 with TRBJ1-2, with D possibly being TRBD1 (6 bases). Germline CDR1 is GTSNPN and CDR2 is SVGIG (reference sequence). CDR3 length equals 14 residues. The V and J ends lost 2 bases and 4 bases respectively, with 14 bases between them. DNA of the CDR3: TGTGCCTGGAGTCCGGACAGATACACCTATGGCTACACCTTC. As protein: CAWSPDRYTYGYTF.

This clone was found a few times. The gene calls are TRBV13 and TRBJ2-2; 12 bases line up with TRBD2. The germline V gene encodes CDR1 PRHDT and CDR2 FYEKMQ (reference sequence). The CDR3 totals 14 residues. V lost 5 bases, J lost 6 bases, and 1 base stayed unmatched. CDR3 amino acids: CASSPSGRAGELFF. CDR3 nucleotides: TGTGCCAGCAGCCCTAGCGGGAGGGCCGGGGAGCTGTTTTTT.